This TCR beta chain came from a study of T cell responses to AZD1222 COVID-19 vaccine. Germline V CDR1 and CDR2: MNHEY, SMNVEV (reference sequence). This CDR3 comprises 12 residues. V lost 8 bases, J lost 3 bases, and 8 bases lay in between. Using immunoSEQ multiplex PCR, the repertoire was profiled, and TCRdb retains in-frame clones only, with some absent. The sample records about 150,000 clones, roughly nine tenths being singletons. Overall study results and limits: Unmutated variant regions reportedly attract nearly half of all spike-specific TCRs. Just 5 to 7 people given AZD1222 tested seropositive at baseline. None of the repertoires were sampled until the peak T cell response had passed.

This clone showed up just a few times. Its antigen remains unidentified. The receptor comes from an adult who had recovered from COVID-19. The chain is built from TRBV27 and TRBJ2-1; perhaps TRBD1 as D (6 bases). Here the sequenced sample was peripheral blood, taken after recovery from COVID-19. CDR3 in DNA: TGTGCCAGCCGGACAGACTACAATGAGCAGTTCTTC. Its protein is CASRTDYNEQFF.